This passage covers 9 T cell receptor beta chains from one sample sequenced in a study of blood T cells in healthy people across ages. The authors ran a second PCR of about 6 to 12 cycles using a sample-barcoded 5' primer and a J-beta primer mix. TCRdb itself ran the 5' RACE reads through MiXCR, one entry per CDR3 protein. The repertoire includes some 1.4 million distinct CDR3 sequences, approximately 38% of them detected once, and approximately 7.9% sits in the top ten. The sequencing sample was made of blood. The receptor set was obtained from a young woman in good health.

This chain uses TRBV28 with TRBJ2-7; D may be TRBD2 (7 bases). Germline CDR1 MDHEN, CDR2 SYDVKM. Trimming took 1 base from V and 0 from J, leaving 19 bases between them. The CDR3 contains 18 residues. The CDR3 region has the DNA TGTGCCAGCAGTTTATCGGGGTGGGGGGGCCGAAGCTCCTACGAGCAGTACTTC. This sequence encodes CASSLSGWGGRSSYEQYF.

The V gene is TRBV6-1, the J gene TRBJ2-3; 8 positions match TRBD2. The CDR3 totals 17 residues. CDR1 MNHNS and CDR2 SASEGT come from the germline V gene. V shed 6 bases and J 1 base; nucleotides not matched to a gene: 12. This CDR3 reads CASRTLSGKGGTDTQYF. Here the CDR3 DNA reads TGTGCCAGCAGAACCCTTAGCGGGAAGGGGGGCACAGATACGCAGTATTTT.

V usage is TRBV20-1 and J usage is TRBJ2-1; the D is unclear. CDR1 and CDR2 (germline): DFQATT, SNEGSKA (reference sequence). The CDR3 covers 15 residues. Trimming removed 0 bases from V and 3 bases from J, with 12 bases in between. The CDR3, as DNA: TGCAGTGCTAGAGATCGGCACGCTGACTACAATGAGCAGTTCTTC. It is translated as CSARDRHADYNEQFF.

Concerning this clonotype: One end of the junction fails to match germline, which may point to a read error. The chain carries TRBV7-7 and TRBJ2-1; 13 bases line up with TRBD2. Germline V gene sequence: CDR1 SSHAT, CDR2 FNYEAQ (reference sequence). The CDR3 loop spans 18 amino acids. CDR3 nucleotides: TGTGCTAGCAGCCCTTCAGCGGGACTAGCGGGGTCTCGGGATGAGCAGTTCTTC. Protein product: CASSPSAGLAGSRDEQFF.

The chain links TRBV2 to TRBJ2-5, with 10 bases that match TRBD1. The assigned J gene may be wrong: the sequence end matches TRBJ2-7 better. Germline assignment: CDR1 SNHLY and CDR2 FYNNEI. This CDR3 has 17 residues. CDR3 protein: CASRETGGRLLDYEQYF. As DNA, the CDR3 is TGTGCCAGCAGGGAGACAGGGGGCAGGCTACTCGACTACGAGCAGTACTTC.

The chain uses TRBV11-1 and TRBJ2-1; TRBD1 or TRBD2 may be the D gene (6 bases each). In germline, CDR1 is SGHAT, CDR2 FQDESV (reference sequence). The length of the CDR3 is 16 residues. Trimming took 1 base from V and 2 from J, leaving 12 bases between them. CDR3: CASSLGSGEAYNEQFF. The CDR3 bases are TGTGCCAGCAGCTTAGGGTCAGGGGAGGCCTACAATGAGCAGTTCTTC.

A remark on this clonotype: A single base separates this from a much larger clone, so it may be a read error. The chain couples TRBV27 to TRBJ2-3, with D unclear. The CDR3 runs to 13 residues. Trimming removed 5 bases at V and 2 bases at J, with 8 bases between. Germline V gene data show CDR1 as MNHEY and CDR2 as SMNVEV (reference sequence). The CDR3 here is CASSTTVTDTQYF. The CDR3 nucleotides read TGTGCCAGCAGTACCACAGTCACAGATACGCAGTATTTT.

The gene calls are TRBV7-2 and TRBJ1-5; D unclear. The germline V gene has CDR1 SGHTA and CDR2 FQGNSA. The CDR3 consists of 16 residues. V lost 1 base and J 0 bases, leaving 10 bases between the germline ends. DNA of the CDR3: TGTGCCAGCAGCTTAGGGCTTGTGGTTAGCAATCAGCCCCAGCATTTT. Protein sequence: CASSLGLVVSNQPQHF. Full variable domain (missing parts from reference TRBV7-2 and TRBJ1-5): GAGVSQSPSNKVTEKGKDVELRCDPISGHTALYWYRQSLGQGLEFLIYFQGNSAPDKSGLPSDRFSAERTGGSVSTLTIQRTQQEDSAVYLCASSLGLVVSNQPQHFGDGTRLSIL.

This clonotype has only a few counts. The gene calls are TRBV28 and TRBJ2-1; D is perhaps TRBD1 (6 bases). Trimming removed 8 bases from V and 2 bases from J, with 10 bases in between. Germline CDR1 and CDR2: MDHEN and SYDVKM. The CDR3 spans 13 residues. The CDR3 spells CASEKGAYNEQFF. As DNA, the CDR3 is TGTGCCAGCGAGAAGGGGGCCTACAATGAGCAGTTCTTC.